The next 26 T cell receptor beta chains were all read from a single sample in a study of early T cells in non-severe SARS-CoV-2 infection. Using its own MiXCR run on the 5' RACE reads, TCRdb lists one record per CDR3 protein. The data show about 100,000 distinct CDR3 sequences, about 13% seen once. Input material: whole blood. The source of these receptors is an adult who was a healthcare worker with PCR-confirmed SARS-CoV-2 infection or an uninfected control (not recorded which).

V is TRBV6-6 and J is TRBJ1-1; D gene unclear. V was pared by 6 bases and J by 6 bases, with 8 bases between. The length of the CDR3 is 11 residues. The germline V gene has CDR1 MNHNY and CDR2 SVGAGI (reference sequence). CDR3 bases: TGTGCCAGCAGCACCACTTCTGAAGCTTTCTTT. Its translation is CASSTTSEAFF.

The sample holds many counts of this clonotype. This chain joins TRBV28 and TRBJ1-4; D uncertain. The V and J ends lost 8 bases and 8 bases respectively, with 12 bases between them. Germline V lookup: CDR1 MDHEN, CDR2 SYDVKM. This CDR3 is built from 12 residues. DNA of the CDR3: TGTGCCAGCCTGGGAAAGTTGGAAAAACTGTTTTTT. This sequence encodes CASLGKLEKLFF.

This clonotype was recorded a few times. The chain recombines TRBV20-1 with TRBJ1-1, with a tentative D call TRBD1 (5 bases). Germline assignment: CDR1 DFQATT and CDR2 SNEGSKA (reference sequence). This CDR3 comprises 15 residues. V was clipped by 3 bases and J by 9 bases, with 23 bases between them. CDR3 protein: CSASSGAQGLPKAFF. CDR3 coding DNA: TGCAGTGCTAGCAGTGGGGCCCAGGGTCTTCCGAAAGCTTTCTTT.

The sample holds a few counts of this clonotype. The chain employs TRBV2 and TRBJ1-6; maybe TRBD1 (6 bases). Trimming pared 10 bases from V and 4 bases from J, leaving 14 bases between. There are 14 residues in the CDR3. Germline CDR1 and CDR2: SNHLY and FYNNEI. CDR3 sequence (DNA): TGTGCCATCAAAGGGGGGGGATATAATTCACCCCTCCACTTT. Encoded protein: CAIKGGGYNSPLHF. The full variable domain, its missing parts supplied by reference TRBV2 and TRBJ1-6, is EPEVTQTPSHQVTQMGQEVILRCVPISNHLYFYWYRQILGQKVEFLVSFYNNEISEKSEIFDDQFSVERPDGSNFTLKIRSTKLEDSAMYFCAIKGGGYNSPLHFGNGTRLTVT.

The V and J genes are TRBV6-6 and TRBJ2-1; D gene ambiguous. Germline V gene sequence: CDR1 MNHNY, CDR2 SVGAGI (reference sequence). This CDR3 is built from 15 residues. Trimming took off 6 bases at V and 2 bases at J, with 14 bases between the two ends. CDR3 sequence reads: CASSPRSVTYNEQFF. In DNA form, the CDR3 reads TGTGCCAGCAGCCCCCGGTCAGTGACCTACAATGAGCAGTTCTTC.

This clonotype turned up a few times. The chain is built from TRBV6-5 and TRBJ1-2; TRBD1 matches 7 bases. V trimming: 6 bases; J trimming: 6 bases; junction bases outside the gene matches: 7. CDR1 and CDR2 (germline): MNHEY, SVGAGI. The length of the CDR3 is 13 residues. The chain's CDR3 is CASRHDRVDGYTF. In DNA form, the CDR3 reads TGTGCCAGCAGGCATGACAGGGTCGATGGCTACACCTTC.

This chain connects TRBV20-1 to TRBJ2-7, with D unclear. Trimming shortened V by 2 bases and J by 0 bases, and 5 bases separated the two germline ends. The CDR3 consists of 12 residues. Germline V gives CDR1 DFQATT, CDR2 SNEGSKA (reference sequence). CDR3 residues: CSARHYSYEQYF. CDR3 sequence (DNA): TGCAGTGCTAGACATTACTCCTACGAGCAGTACTTC.

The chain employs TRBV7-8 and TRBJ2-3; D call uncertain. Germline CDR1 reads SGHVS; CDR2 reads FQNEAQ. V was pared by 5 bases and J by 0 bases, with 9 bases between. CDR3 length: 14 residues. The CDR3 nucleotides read TGTGCCAGCAGCCGAGAGTCCAGCACAGATACGCAGTATTTT. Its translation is CASSRESSTDTQYF.

The CDR3 region is CASSGAGRTNEKLFF. In DNA form, the CDR3 reads TGTGCCAGCAGTGGCGCAGGAAGGACTAATGAAAAACTGTTTTTT. The V call is TRBV28, the J call TRBJ1-4, with D hard to call. CDR1 MDHEN and CDR2 SYDVKM come from the germline V gene. This CDR3 is built from 15 residues. V was cut by 5 bases and J by 2 bases, with 12 bases left in between.

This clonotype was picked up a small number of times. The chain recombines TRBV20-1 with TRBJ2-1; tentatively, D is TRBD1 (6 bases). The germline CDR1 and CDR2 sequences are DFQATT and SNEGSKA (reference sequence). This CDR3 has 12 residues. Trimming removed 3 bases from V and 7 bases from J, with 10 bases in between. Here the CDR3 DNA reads TGCAGTGCTAGGTACACAGGGAATGAGCAGTTCTTC. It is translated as CSARYTGNEQFF.

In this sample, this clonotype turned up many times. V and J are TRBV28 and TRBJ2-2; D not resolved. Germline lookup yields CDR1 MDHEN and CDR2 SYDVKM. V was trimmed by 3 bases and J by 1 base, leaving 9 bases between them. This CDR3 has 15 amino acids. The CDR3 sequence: CASSLFGENTGELFF. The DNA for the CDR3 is TGTGCCAGCAGTTTGTTTGGGGAGAACACCGGGGAGCTGTTTTTT.

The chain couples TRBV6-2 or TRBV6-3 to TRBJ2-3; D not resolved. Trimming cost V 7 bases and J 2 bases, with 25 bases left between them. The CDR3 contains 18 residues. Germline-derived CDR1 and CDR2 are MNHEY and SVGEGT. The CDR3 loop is CASTITPAWTGYTDTQYF. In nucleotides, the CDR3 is TGTGCCAGCACCATTACGCCCGCATGGACCGGTTACACAGATACGCAGTATTTT.

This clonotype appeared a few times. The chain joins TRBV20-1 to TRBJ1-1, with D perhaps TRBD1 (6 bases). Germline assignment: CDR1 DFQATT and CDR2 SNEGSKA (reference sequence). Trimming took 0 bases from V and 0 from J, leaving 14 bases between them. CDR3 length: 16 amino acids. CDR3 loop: CSARDRRGGMNTEAFF. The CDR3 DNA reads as TGCAGTGCTAGAGATCGGCGAGGGGGGATGAACACTGAAGCTTTCTTT.

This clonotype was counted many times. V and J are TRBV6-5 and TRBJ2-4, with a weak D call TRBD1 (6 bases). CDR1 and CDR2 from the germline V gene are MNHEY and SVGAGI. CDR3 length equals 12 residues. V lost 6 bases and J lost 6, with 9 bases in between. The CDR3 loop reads CASSSTGNIQYF. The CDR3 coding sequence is TGTGCCAGCAGCTCGACAGGAAACATTCAGTACTTC.

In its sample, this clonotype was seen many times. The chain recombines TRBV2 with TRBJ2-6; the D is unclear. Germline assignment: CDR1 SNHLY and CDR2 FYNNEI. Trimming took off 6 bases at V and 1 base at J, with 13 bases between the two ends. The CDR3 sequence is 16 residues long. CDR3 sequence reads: CASSPRFKSGANVLTF. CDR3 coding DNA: TGTGCCAGCAGCCCCAGGTTTAAGTCTGGGGCCAACGTCCTGACTTTC. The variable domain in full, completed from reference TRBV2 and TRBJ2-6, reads EPEVTQTPSHQVTQMGQEVILRCVPISNHLYFYWYRQILGQKVEFLVSFYNNEISEKSEIFDDQFSVERPDGSNFTLKIRSTKLEDSAMYFCASSPRFKSGANVLTFGAGSRLTVL.

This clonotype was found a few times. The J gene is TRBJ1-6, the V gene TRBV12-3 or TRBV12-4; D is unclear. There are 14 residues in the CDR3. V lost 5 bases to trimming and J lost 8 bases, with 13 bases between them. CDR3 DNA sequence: TGTGCCAGCAGTCCTGGGCCAGCGCATTCACCCCTCCACTTT. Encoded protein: CASSPGPAHSPLHF.

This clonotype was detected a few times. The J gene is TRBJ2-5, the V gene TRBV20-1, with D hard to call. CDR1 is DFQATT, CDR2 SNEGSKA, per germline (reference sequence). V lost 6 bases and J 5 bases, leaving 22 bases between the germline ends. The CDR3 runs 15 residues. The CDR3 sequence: CSAPTDGWSQETQYF. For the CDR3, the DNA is TGCAGTGCCCCGACGGATGGTTGGAGTCAGGAGACCCAGTACTTC.

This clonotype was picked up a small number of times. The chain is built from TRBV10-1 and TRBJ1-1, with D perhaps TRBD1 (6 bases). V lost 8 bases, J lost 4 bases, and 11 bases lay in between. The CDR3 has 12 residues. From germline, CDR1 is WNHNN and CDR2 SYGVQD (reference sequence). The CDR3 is CASGGGVTEAFF. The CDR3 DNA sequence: TGCGCCAGCGGGGGGGGCGTCACTGAAGCTTTCTTT.

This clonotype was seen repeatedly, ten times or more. The CDR3 region is CASSSTDRGQNIQYF. The CDR3 nucleotides are TGTGCCAGCAGCTCCACCGACAGGGGGCAAAACATTCAGTACTTC. The chain joins TRBV7-4 to TRBJ2-4, with TRBD1 identical over 10 bases. Per germline, CDR1 SGHVT and CDR2 SQSDAQ. After removal of 4 bases from V and 5 bases from J, the junction contained 5 bases not matched to a gene. This CDR3 spans 15 amino acids.

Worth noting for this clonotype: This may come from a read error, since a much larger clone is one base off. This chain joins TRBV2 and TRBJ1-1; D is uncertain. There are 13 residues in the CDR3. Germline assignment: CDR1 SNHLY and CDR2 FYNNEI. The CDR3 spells CASSVQLNTEAYF. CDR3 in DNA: TGTGCCAGCAGTGTACAGCTGAACACTGAAGCTTACTTT.

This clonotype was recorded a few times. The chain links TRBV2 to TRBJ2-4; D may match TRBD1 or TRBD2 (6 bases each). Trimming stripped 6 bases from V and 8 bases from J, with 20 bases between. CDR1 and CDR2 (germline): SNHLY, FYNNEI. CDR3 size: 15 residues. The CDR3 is CASRIQGLRGDIQYF. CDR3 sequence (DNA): TGTGCCAGCAGGATTCAGGGCCTGAGGGGGGACATTCAGTACTTC. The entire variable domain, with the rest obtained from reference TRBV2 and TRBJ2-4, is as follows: EPEVTQTPSHQVTQMGQEVILRCVPISNHLYFYWYRQILGQKVEFLVSFYNNEISEKSEIFDDQFSVERPDGSNFTLKIRSTKLEDSAMYFCASRIQGLRGDIQYFGAGTRLSVL.

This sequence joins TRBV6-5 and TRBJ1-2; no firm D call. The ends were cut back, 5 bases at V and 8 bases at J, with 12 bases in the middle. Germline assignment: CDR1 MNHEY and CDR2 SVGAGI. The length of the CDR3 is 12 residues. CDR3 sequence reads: CASSKSGGGYTF. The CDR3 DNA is TGTGCCAGCAGTAAAAGCGGTGGAGGCTACACCTTC.

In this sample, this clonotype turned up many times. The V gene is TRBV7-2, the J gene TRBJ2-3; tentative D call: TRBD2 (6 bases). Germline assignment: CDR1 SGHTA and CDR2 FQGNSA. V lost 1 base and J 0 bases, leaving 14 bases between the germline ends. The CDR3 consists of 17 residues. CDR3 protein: CASSLVGAGYSTDTQYF. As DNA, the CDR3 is TGTGCCAGCAGCTTAGTGGGAGCGGGCTACAGCACAGATACGCAGTATTTT.

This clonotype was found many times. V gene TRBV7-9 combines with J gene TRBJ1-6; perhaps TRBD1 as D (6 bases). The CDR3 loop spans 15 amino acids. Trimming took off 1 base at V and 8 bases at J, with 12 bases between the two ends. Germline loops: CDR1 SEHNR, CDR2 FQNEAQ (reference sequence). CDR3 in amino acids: CASSLGGAVYSPLHF. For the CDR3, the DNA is TGTGCCAGCAGCTTAGGGGGGGCAGTATATTCACCCCTCCACTTT.

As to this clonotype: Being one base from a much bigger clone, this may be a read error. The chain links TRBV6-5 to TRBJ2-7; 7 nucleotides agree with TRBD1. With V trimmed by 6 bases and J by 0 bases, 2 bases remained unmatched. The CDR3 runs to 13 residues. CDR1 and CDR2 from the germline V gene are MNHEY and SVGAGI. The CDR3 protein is CASRGQNSYEQYF. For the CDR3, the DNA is TGTGCCAGCAGGGGACAGAACTCCTACGAGCAGTACTTC.

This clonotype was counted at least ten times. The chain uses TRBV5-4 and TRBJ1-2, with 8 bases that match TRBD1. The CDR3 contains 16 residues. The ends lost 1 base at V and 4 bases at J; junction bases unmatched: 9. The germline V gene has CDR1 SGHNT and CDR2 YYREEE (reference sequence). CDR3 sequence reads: CASSLYGQGPFYGYTF. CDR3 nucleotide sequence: TGTGCCAGCAGCTTGTATGGACAGGGTCCCTTCTATGGCTACACCTTC.